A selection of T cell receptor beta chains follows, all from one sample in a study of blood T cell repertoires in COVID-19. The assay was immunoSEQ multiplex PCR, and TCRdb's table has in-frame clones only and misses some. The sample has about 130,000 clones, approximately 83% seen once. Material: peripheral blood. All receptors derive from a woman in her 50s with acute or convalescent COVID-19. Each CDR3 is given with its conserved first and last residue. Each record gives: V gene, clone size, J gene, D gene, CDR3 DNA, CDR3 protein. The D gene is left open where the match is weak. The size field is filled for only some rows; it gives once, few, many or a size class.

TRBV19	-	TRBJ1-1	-	TGTGCCAGTACCCAATCCGGGAGAGGAAACACTGAAGCTTTCTTT	CASTQSGRGNTEAFF
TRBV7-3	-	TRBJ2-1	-	TGTGCCAGCAGCTTAGGGTCCGGGGGTTCGGGAAATGAGCAGTTCTTC	CASSLGSGGSGNEQFF
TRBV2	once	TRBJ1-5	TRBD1	TGTGCCAGCAGTACCGGGACAGGGAAGAATCAGCCCCAGCATTTT	CASSTGTGKNQPQHF
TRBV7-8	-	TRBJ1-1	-	TGTGCCAGCAGCACCGTCCAGGGAATGAACACTGAAGCTTTCTTT	CASSTVQGMNTEAFF
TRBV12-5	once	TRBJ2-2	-	TGTGCTAGTGCCCAAGGGGGTTCCGGGGAGCTGTTTTTT	CASAQGGSGELFF
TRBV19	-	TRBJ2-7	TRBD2	TGTGCCAGTGCAGCGGGAGGCCAAACCGAGCAGTACTTC	CASAAGGQTEQYF
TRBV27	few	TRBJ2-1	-	TGTGCCAGCACCTCCGACGGGAGCTCCTACAATGAGCAGTTCTTC	CASTSDGSSYNEQFF
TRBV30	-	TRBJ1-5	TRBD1	TGTGCCTGGAGTACAGGGGACCGTCAGCCCCAGCATTTT	CAWSTGDRQPQHF
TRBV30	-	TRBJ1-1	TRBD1	TGTGCCTGGAGTGTACTAGGGGGCAGGGCTGAAGCTTTCTTT	CAWSVLGGRAEAFF
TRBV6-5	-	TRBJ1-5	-	TGTGCCACCAAGATCAGGGCCTATCAGCCCCAGCATTTT	CATKIRAYQPQHF
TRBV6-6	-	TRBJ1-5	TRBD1	TGTGCCAGCAGTCAAGGACAGGAGAATCAGCCCCAGCATTTT	CASSQGQENQPQHF
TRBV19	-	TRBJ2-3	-	TGTGCCAGTAGTATAGATACCCAGTTTAAGGATACGCAGTATTTT	CASSIDTQFKDTQYF
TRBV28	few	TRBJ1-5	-	TGTGCCAGCACCCCCAGAGAGACAGGTTGGTCTAGCAATCAGCCCCAGCATTTT	CASTPRETGWSSNQPQHF
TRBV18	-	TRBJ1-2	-	TGTGCCAGCTCACCCGCGGGAGCTAACTATGGCTACACCTTC	CASSPAGANYGYTF
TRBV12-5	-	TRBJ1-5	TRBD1	TGTGCTAGCTCCTTTTTGGGGACAGTCCTCGTAGGCCGCAATCAGCCCCAGCATTTT	CASSFLGTVLVGRNQPQHF
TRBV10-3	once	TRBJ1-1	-	TGTGCCACCCGAACGGGGGGCACTGAAGCTTTCTTT	CATRTGGTEAFF
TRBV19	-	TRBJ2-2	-	TGTGCCAGTAGTATTTGGGCAGCCGGGGAGCTGTTTTTT	CASSIWAAGELFF
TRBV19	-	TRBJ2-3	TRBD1	TGTGCCAGTAGTGGACAGGGGGCGTTAGCAGATACGCAGTATTTT	CASSGQGALADTQYF
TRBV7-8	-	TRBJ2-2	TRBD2	TGTGCCAGCAGCCCCCTAGCGGGGGGGCGAATCACCGGGGAGCTGTTTTTT	CASSPLAGGRITGELFF
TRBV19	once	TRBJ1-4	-	TGTGCCAGTAGTCTGACAGCGAATCAAGAAAAACTGTTTTTT	CASSLTANQEKLFF
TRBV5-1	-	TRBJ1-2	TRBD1	TGCGCCAGCAGCGAGGGACAGGGAGGCTACACCTTC	CASSEGQGGYTF
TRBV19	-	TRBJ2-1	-	TGTGCCAGTAGTCCCAGCGAGGGGGAAGACTACAATGAGCAGTTCTTC	CASSPSEGEDYNEQFF
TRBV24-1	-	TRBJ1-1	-	TGTGCCACCCATGTGGGCAGCGGATTCATGAACACTGAAGCTTTCTTT	CATHVGSGFMNTEAFF
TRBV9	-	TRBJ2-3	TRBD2	TGTGCCAACCCTAGGGCGGGGGGGCTCGGAGATACGCAGTATTTT	CANPRAGGLGDTQYF
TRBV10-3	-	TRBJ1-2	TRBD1	TGTGCCATCAGTGCAGGGGGCGAAAACTATGGCTACACCTTC	CAISAGGENYGYTF
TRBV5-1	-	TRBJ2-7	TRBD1	TGCGCCAGCACAAAAGGACAGGGCGGCTACGAGCAGTACTTC	CASTKGQGGYEQYF
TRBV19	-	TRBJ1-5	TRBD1	TGTGCCAGTAGTATCGGACAGGGTGAAACTCAGCCCCAGCATTTT	CASSIGQGETQPQHF
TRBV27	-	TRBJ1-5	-	TGTGCCAGCAGTTTATCCGCAGGGCTTAGTAGTCAGCCCCAGCATTTT	CASSLSAGLSSQPQHF
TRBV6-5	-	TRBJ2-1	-	TGTGCCAGCAGAACGCCCCTAACGTATGAGCAGTTCTTC	CASRTPLTYEQFF